A selection of T cell receptor beta chains follows, all from one sample in a study of glioma-infiltrating T cells. MiXCR, run by TCRdb on the multiplex PCR reads, gives a single entry per CDR3 protein. The data hold roughly 100,000 distinct CDR3 sequences, with 35% to 50% observed a single time. Sequencing used glioma tissue, nonneoplastic brain tissue, or PBMCs (not recorded which). The receptor set was obtained from a human donor with low-grade glioma or glioblastoma, undergoing nonglioma brain surgery, or in good health (not recorded which). Both conserved end residues are part of each CDR3. The D gene is left open where the match is weak.

j_gene: TRBJ2-4; d_gene: -; v_gene: TRBV7-9; CDR3aa: CASSSQENIQYF
j_gene: TRBJ2-7; d_gene: -; v_gene: TRBV3-1; CDR3aa: CASSQRILGDYEQYF
j_gene: TRBJ2-3; d_gene: -; v_gene: TRBV6-1; CDR3aa: CASSRGDTQYF
j_gene: TRBJ2-3; d_gene: -; v_gene: TRBV7-2; CDR3aa: CASSLRLGTDTQYF
j_gene: TRBJ2-1; d_gene: TRBD2; v_gene: TRBV12-5; CDR3aa: CASGFNSGGANEQFF
j_gene: TRBJ1-5; d_gene: -; v_gene: TRBV15; CDR3aa: CATSIQPTGNQPQHF
j_gene: TRBJ2-3; d_gene: TRBD1; v_gene: TRBV27; CDR3aa: CASSLSTGAAEPTQYF
j_gene: TRBJ2-7; d_gene: -; v_gene: TRBV14; CDR3aa: CASSQDAEGEQYF
j_gene: TRBJ2-1; d_gene: TRBD2; v_gene: TRBV5-4; CDR3aa: CASSSRSGPTYNEQFF
j_gene: TRBJ2-7; d_gene: TRBD1; v_gene: TRBV14; CDR3aa: CASRYCSGTGVYEQYF
j_gene: TRBJ1-2; d_gene: -; v_gene: TRBV7-9; CDR3aa: CASSHDNYGYTF
j_gene: TRBJ2-1; d_gene: -; v_gene: TRBV24-1; CDR3aa: CAAGRLGSDEQFF
j_gene: TRBJ2-3; d_gene: TRBD2; v_gene: TRBV30; CDR3aa: CASTGTSGRTDTQYF